This T cell receptor (beta chain) derives from a study of cytotoxic CD8 clonotypes in ibrutinib-treated CLL. The study, taken as a whole, reports: Starting clonality was above that of age-matched healthy donors and tracked circulating CD8+ T-cell counts.

In the case of this clone: Its specificity is not known.

This CDR3 has 15 residues. Between the trimmed V and J ends, which lost 5 bases and 3 bases, there was a span of 14 bases. Germline assignment: CDR1 SGHNT and CDR2 YENEEA. The protocol was immunoSEQ multiplex PCR, while the TCRdb copy is restricted to in-frame clones and leaves out a portion. The sample records more than 200,000 clones, about four fifths being singletons. The V and J genes are TRBV11-3 and TRBJ2-1; D perhaps matches TRBD1 (5 bases). The sequences come from PBMCs, collected after 12 months of ibrutinib treatment. The source of this sequence is a human donor with chronic lymphocytic leukemia. The CDR3 coding sequence is TGTGCCAGCAGCCCGCGACAGAAGAACTACAATGAGCAGTTCTTC. Its protein product is CASSPRQKNYNEQFF. Full variable domain (remainder filled in from reference TRBV11-3 and TRBJ2-1): EAGVVQSPRYKIIEKKQPVAFWCNPISGHNTLYWYLQNLGQGPELLIRYENEEAVDDSQLPKDRFSAERLKGVDSTLKIQPAELGDSAVYLCASSPRQKNYNEQFFGPGTRLTVL.